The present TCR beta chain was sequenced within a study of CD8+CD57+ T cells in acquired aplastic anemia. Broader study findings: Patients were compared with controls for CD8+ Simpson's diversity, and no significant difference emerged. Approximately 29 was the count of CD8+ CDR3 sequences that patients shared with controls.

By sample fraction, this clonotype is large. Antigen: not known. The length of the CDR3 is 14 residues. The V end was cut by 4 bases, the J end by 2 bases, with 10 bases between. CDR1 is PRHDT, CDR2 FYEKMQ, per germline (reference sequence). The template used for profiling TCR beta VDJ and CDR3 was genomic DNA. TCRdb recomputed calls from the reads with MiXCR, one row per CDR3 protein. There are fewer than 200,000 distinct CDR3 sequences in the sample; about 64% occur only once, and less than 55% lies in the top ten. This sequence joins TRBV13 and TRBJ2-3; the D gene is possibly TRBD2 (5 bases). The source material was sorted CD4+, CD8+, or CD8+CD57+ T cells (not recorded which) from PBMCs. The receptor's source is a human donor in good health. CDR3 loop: CASSSDGLTDTQYF. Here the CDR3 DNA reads TGTGCCAGCAGCTCAGACGGACTCACAGATACGCAGTATTTT.